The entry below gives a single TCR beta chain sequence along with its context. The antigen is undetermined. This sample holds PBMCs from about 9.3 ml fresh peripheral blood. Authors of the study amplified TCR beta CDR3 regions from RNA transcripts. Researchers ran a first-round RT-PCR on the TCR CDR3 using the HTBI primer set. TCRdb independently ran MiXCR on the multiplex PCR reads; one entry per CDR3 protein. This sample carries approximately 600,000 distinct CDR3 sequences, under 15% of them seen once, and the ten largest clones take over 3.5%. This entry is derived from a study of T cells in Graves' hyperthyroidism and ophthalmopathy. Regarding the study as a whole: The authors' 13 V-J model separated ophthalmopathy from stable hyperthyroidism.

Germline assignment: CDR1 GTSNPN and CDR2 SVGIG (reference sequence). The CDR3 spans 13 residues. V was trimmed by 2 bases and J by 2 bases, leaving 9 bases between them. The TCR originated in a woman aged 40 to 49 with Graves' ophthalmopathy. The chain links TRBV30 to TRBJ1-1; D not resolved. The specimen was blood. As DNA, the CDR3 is TGTGCCTGGAGTAGATCAGTAAACACTGAAGCTTTCTTT. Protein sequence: CAWSRSVNTEAFF. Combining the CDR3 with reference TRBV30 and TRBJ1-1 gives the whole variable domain SQTIHQWPATLVQPVGSPLSLECTVEGTSNPNLYWYRQAAGRGLQLLFYSVGIGQISSEVPQNLSASRPQDRQFILSSKKLLLSDSGFYLCAWSRSVNTEAFFGQGTRLTVV.